Listed here are 15 T cell receptor beta chains from one sample, sequenced in a study of Tregs in tolerant kidney transplant recipients. Clones were sequenced by immunoSEQ multiplex PCR, and TCRdb holds only the in-frame ones, with some missing. Altogether tens of thousands of clones are present, 75% to 95% being singletons, with the ten largest covering about 0.63%. The sample taken for sequencing was Tregs from blood. These receptors all stem from a human donor in good health.

The V gene is TRBV5-5, the J gene TRBJ1-2; D not resolved. This CDR3 contains 14 residues. The germline V gene encodes CDR1 SGHKS and CDR2 YYEKEE (reference sequence). V shed 3 bases and J shed 4 bases, with 13 bases lying between them. The CDR3 DNA sequence: TGTGCCAGCAGCTCCTGGGCGGGGTCCTATGGCTACACCTTC. Translated, it gives CASSSWAGSYGYTF.

This clone showed up just once. V is TRBV19 and J is TRBJ1-5; a possible D gene is TRBD1 (5 bases). The germline V gene has CDR1 LNHDA and CDR2 SQIVND (reference sequence). The V gene lost 2 bases and the J gene lost 4 bases, with 9 bases spanning the gap. This CDR3 region has 14 residues. This CDR3 reads CASSILGDNQPQHF. In DNA form, the CDR3 reads TGTGCCAGTAGTATACTAGGGGATAATCAGCCCCAGCATTTT.

The gene calls are TRBV15 and TRBJ2-5, with D possibly matching TRBD2 (5 bases). Germline CDR1 LNHNV, CDR2 YYDKDF (reference sequence). The CDR3 has 12 residues. V was clipped by 5 bases and J by 7 bases, with 11 bases between them. In DNA, the CDR3 is TGTGCCACCAGCCCTAAGGCGGGGACCCAGTACTTC. It encodes CATSPKAGTQYF.

The rearrangement joins TRBV6-5 to TRBJ1-2; D perhaps matches TRBD1 (6 bases). V gave up 5 bases and J gave up 4 bases, with 14 bases separating them. Germline values: CDR1 MNHEY, CDR2 SVGAGI. The CDR3 is 14 amino acids. DNA of the CDR3: TGTGCCAGCAGTCTGCGGGGGGGGGCCTATGGCTACACCTTC. Its protein is CASSLRGGAYGYTF.

This chain connects TRBV19 to TRBJ2-2, with D possibly being TRBD2 (5 bases). The CDR3 runs 12 residues. Germline V gene lookup returns CDR1 LNHDA and CDR2 SQIVND (reference sequence). V was clipped by 4 bases and J by 5 bases, with 5 bases between them. This CDR3 reads CASSKRTGELFF. CDR3 nucleotides: TGTGCCAGTAGTAAGCGGACCGGGGAGCTGTTTTTT.

J is TRBJ2-3 and V is TRBV5-1, with 11 bases that match TRBD2. Germline loops: CDR1 SGHRS, CDR2 YFSETQ. Trimming took 0 bases from V and 3 from J; bases not matched to a gene: 0. The CDR3 has 15 residues. CDR3 coding DNA: TGCGCCAGCAGCTTGGGACTAGCGGGGACAGATACGCAGTATTTT. It yields the protein CASSLGLAGTDTQYF.

This chain connects TRBV2 to TRBJ1-5; no clear D. The V gene's germline CDR1 is SNHLY and CDR2 FYNNEI. The V end lost 4 bases, the J end lost 2 bases, and 9 bases lay between the germline ends. The CDR3 totals 14 residues. The CDR3 sequence: CASSASSRNQPQHF. In DNA form, the CDR3 reads TGTGCCAGCAGTGCCAGTTCGCGCAATCAGCCCCAGCATTTT.

CDR3 in DNA: TGTGCCAGCAGTCGGGACACGAACACTGAAGCTTTCTTT. Translation: CASSRDTNTEAFF. This chain uses TRBV6-4 with TRBJ1-1; a weak D match, TRBD1 (6 bases). The germline V gene has CDR1 MRHNA and CDR2 SNTAGT. CDR3 size: 13 residues. Trimming left V 5 bases short and J 1 base short, with 8 bases between.

The V gene is TRBV10-3, the J gene TRBJ2-7; D possibly corresponds to TRBD2 (5 bases). Deletions cut 7 bases from V and 7 bases from J, with 20 bases between. CDR3 length equals 14 residues. The V gene's germline CDR1 is ENHRY and CDR2 SYGVKD. CDR3 in amino acids: CAITDEPGFREQYF. The CDR3 coding sequence is TGTGCCATCACCGATGAACCGGGGTTTAGGGAGCAGTACTTC.

This clone has only a few counts. The chain combines TRBV5-1 with TRBJ1-4; D gene unclear. In germline, CDR1 is SGHRS, CDR2 YFSETQ. The ends were cut back, 0 bases at V and 3 bases at J, with 6 bases in the middle. The CDR3 covers 14 residues. DNA for the CDR3: TGCGCCAGCAGCTTGGGAGGTCCTAATGAAAAACTGTTTTTT. Protein product: CASSLGGPNEKLFF.

This chain uses TRBV9 with TRBJ1-1, with no clear D. The ends were cut back, 0 bases at V and 0 bases at J, with 9 bases in the middle. This CDR3 has 15 residues. Germline values: CDR1 SGDLS, CDR2 YYNGEE. CDR3 bases: TGTGCCAGCAGCGTAGGTGCGCATTTGAACACTGAAGCTTTCTTT. Translating it yields CASSVGAHLNTEAFF.

As DNA, the CDR3 is TGTGCCAGCAGCTTCAGGACAGCGGAAACCGGGGAGCTGTTTTTT. The encoded protein is CASSFRTAETGELFF. J is TRBJ2-2 and V is TRBV7-9; the D gene is possibly TRBD1 (6 bases). This CDR3 is built from 15 residues. V was shortened by 3 bases and J by 5 bases, with 13 bases between the two germline ends. Germline V gene lookup returns CDR1 SEHNR and CDR2 FQNEAQ (reference sequence).

The chain has TRBV10-3 and TRBJ2-1; 9 nucleotides agree with TRBD2. The CDR3 has 14 amino acids. The germline V gene encodes CDR1 ENHRY and CDR2 SYGVKD. After removal of 7 bases from V and 3 bases from J, the junction contained 4 bases not matched to a gene. CDR3 bases: TGTGCCATCAACGGCGGGAGGGACTACAATGAGCAGTTCTTC. It yields the protein CAINGGRDYNEQFF.

This clone was seen a few times. The chain couples TRBV6-6 to TRBJ2-7; the match to TRBD1 covers 7 bases. The germline V gene has CDR1 MNHNY and CDR2 SVGAGI (reference sequence). The junction had 11 bases not matched to a gene; V was cut back by 2 bases and J by 10 bases. The CDR3 has 14 residues. CDR3: CASSYDGQVSSQYF. In DNA, the CDR3 is TGTGCCAGCAGTTACGATGGACAGGTCTCTTCTCAGTACTTC.

The chain has TRBV30 and TRBJ2-5; the D is unclear. CDR3 size: 13 residues. The V gene's germline CDR1 is GTSNPN and CDR2 SVGIG (reference sequence). Deletions cut 6 bases from V and 2 bases from J, with 13 bases between. The CDR3 here is CACSIGGQETQYF. Here the CDR3 DNA reads TGTGCCTGTTCCATAGGTGGGCAAGAGACCCAGTACTTC.